Listed below are T cell receptor beta chains from one sample, sequenced in a study of blood T cell repertoires in COVID-19. TCRdb keeps only in-frame clones here, not all; method: immunoSEQ multiplex PCR. Here the sample spans around 140,000 clones, about 87% being singletons. The sample comprised peripheral blood. These receptors came from a woman aged 45 to 65 with acute or convalescent COVID-19. CDR3s include the opening cysteine and the closing phenylalanine or tryptophan. Some rows mark clone size as missing; the rest say once, few, many or name a class of expanded clone.

TRBJ1-3	TRBV5-4	.	CASSFGQGSRSGNTIYF
TRBJ1-1	TRBV7-9	.	CASSLARQGAAFF
TRBJ1-4	TRBV4-1	.	CASSQERGRSEKLFF
TRBJ2-1	TRBV10-1	.	CASSEKGAYNEQFF
TRBJ2-2	TRBV10-3	.	CAISESKTTNTGELFF
TRBJ2-1	TRBV9	.	CASSVDQKSYNEQFF
TRBJ1-5	TRBV19	.	CASSPKLGGNQPQHF
TRBJ2-2	TRBV6-6	.	CASSYQGPITGELFF
TRBJ2-2	TRBV29-1	.	CSVRTGTGLSGELFF
TRBJ2-7	TRBV18	.	CASSTWDRGEDEQYF
TRBJ2-3	TRBV2	.	CASSGSGGAFGSRTQYF
TRBJ1-1	TRBV7-2	few	CASSLNAGTEAFF
TRBJ1-3	TRBV19	.	CASSIEGNTIYF
TRBJ2-2	TRBV2	.	CASRLQGLETGELFF
TRBJ1-3	TRBV2	.	CASSRKGTGNTIYF
TRBJ1-2	TRBV19	.	CASRTAGRVTGGYTF
TRBJ2-2	TRBV30	.	CAWSVQDVLGELFF
TRBJ2-2	TRBV24-1	.	CATSDIGLPIRGELFF
TRBJ2-1	TRBV7-7	.	CASSLELAGNNEQFF
TRBJ2-1	TRBV2	.	CASERELGNEQFF
TRBJ2-3	TRBV7-8	.	CASSLVAGWGTDTQYF
TRBJ1-1	TRBV10-1	.	CASSEVTGLDTEAFF
TRBJ2-5	TRBV7-9	.	CASSLYGGSVQETQYF
TRBJ2-7	TRBV19	.	CASSLPRTASSYEQYF
TRBJ2-7	TRBV12-3/TRBV12-4	once	CASSVTRANEQYF
TRBJ1-1	TRBV7-3	.	CASSLTGTSETFF
TRBJ2-5	TRBV5-1	.	CASRQGQQETQYF
TRBJ1-1	TRBV7-8	once	CASSLEGAGTEAFF
TRBJ2-3	TRBV9	.	CASSVGGASGGRDTQYF
TRBJ2-1	TRBV9	.	CASSNQRLVNEQFF
TRBJ2-7	TRBV12-3/TRBV12-4	.	CASKTDRVTEQYF
TRBJ1-6	TRBV12-5	.	CASGVDSTNSPLHF
TRBJ2-3	TRBV9	once	CASGGGAGADTQYF
TRBJ1-1	TRBV19	once	CASSEWTERNTEAFF
TRBJ2-1	TRBV6-4	.	CASSDGWGAYNEQFF
TRBJ1-6	TRBV18	.	CASSSNTSSYNSPLHF
TRBJ2-2	TRBV30	.	CAWRQGNTGELFF
TRBJ1-5	TRBV10-3	once	CAINDPADQPQHF
TRBJ2-3	TRBV6-5	.	CASSYEGSPSTDTQYF
TRBJ1-1	TRBV7-9	.	CASSLGQGNTEAFF
TRBJ1-3	TRBV7-6	.	CASSLGAAFSGNTIYF
TRBJ1-1	TRBV3-1/TRBV3-2	.	CASSQVSNTEAFF
TRBJ1-1	TRBV27	.	CASVGRDRGLRNTEAFF
TRBJ2-7	TRBV4-2	.	CASSLLSAGGEQYF
TRBJ2-3	TRBV10-1	.	CASSDAGGPRTQYF
TRBJ2-3	TRBV5-6	.	CASSLIRGGTDTQYF
TRBJ1-5	TRBV6-5	.	CASSFAGTGNQPQHF
TRBJ1-5	TRBV6-1	few	CASSDTPGNQPQHF
TRBJ2-7	TRBV7-8	once	CASSLAGHFYEQYF
TRBJ1-5	TRBV24-1	.	CATSDPRRQPQHF
TRBJ1-5	TRBV4-1	.	CASSHSREQPQHF
TRBJ2-1	TRBV7-3	.	CASSLDYSSYNEQFF